A single sample is the source of the 30 T cell receptor beta chains below, sequenced in a study of identical twins. Each CDR3 protein is one row after TCRdb ran MiXCR on the 5' RACE reads. The top ten hold 2.5% to 3.5% of the sample, which has some 590,000 distinct CDR3 sequences, around 9.6% seen once. These data were likewise used in another study, on yellow fever vaccine responses in identical twins.

Sequenced material: PBMCs. The receptor source for this set is a woman aged 18-30 years in good health.

A few counts support this clonotype. This chain uses TRBV20-1 with TRBJ2-1; D is ambiguous. CDR1 and CDR2 from the germline V gene are DFQATT and SNEGSKA (reference sequence). There are 13 residues in the CDR3. Between the trimmed V and J ends, which lost 1 base and 7 bases, there was a span of 11 bases. CDR3 DNA: TGCAGTGCTAGAGGGGGAAGCGTAAATGAGCAGTTCTTC. This translates into CSARGGSVNEQFF.

This clonotype was seen a handful of times. The chain has TRBV11-2 and TRBJ2-3; D possibly corresponds to TRBD1 (8 bases). The CDR3 runs to 13 residues. CDR1 is SGHAT, CDR2 FQNNGV, per germline. V was trimmed by 5 bases and J by 11 bases, leaving 17 bases between them. CDR3 region: CASSGQTGEGQYF. The CDR3 DNA is TGTGCCAGCAGCGGCCAGACAGGGGAGGGGCAGTATTTT. The full variable domain, in which reference TRBV11-2 and TRBJ2-3 provide the parts outside the CDR3, is EAGVAQSPRYKIIEKRQSVAFWCNPISGHATLYWYQQILGQGPKLLIQFQNNGVVDDSQLPKDRFSAERLKGVDSTLKIQPAKLEDSAVYLCASSGQTGEGQYFGPGTRLTVL.

This clonotype was recorded at least ten times. V usage is TRBV6-6 and J usage is TRBJ2-7, with TRBD1 as a possible D gene (5 bases). Germline V gene data show CDR1 as MNHNY and CDR2 as SVGAGI (reference sequence). Trimming shortened V by 2 bases and J by 3 bases, and 8 bases separated the two germline ends. The CDR3 has 13 amino acids. CDR3 in DNA: TGTGCCAGCAGTTACGTGCAGGGCTACGAGCAGTACTTC. Translating it yields CASSYVQGYEQYF.

This chain connects TRBV29-1 to TRBJ2-4, with a weak D call TRBD1 (5 bases). V lost 7 bases and J 6 bases, leaving 19 bases between the germline ends. This CDR3 has 14 amino acids. CDR1 is SQVTM, CDR2 ANQGSEA, per germline. The CDR3 DNA follows: TGCAGCGCCAAGGGCGGTAGTGGGGCAAACATTCAGTACTTC. This gives the protein CSAKGGSGANIQYF.

The table lists this clonotype with a few counts. The V call is TRBV12-3 or TRBV12-4, the J call TRBJ2-5, with a tentative D call TRBD1 (5 bases). The ends were cut back, 8 bases at V and 2 bases at J, with 6 bases in the middle. The CDR3 sequence is 11 residues long. As DNA, the CDR3 is TGTGCCAGCGGGGCACAAGAGACCCAGTACTTC. Residues: CASGAQETQYF.

This clonotype appeared many times. V usage is TRBV2 and J usage is TRBJ2-7; 8 bases fit TRBD1. CDR3 length: 15 amino acids. V was pared by 6 bases and J by 3 bases, with 10 bases of the junction left unmatched. The germline V gene has CDR1 SNHLY and CDR2 FYNNEI. The CDR3 is CASRVPGQVLYEQYF. The CDR3 DNA follows: TGTGCCAGCAGAGTTCCGGGACAGGTACTCTACGAGCAGTACTTC.

This clonotype was recorded a few times. The rearrangement links TRBV10-3 to TRBJ1-1; D unresolved. CDR3 length equals 14 residues. In germline, CDR1 is ENHRY, CDR2 SYGVKD. V lost 10 bases and J 1 base, leaving 16 bases between the germline ends. The CDR3 region is CATRPGQQNTEAFF. The DNA for the CDR3 is TGTGCCACCCGGCCCGGGCAGCAGAACACTGAAGCTTTCTTT.

There are many counts of this clonotype. The V gene is TRBV7-9, the J gene TRBJ1-1; D remains unclear. V shed 11 bases and J shed 1 base, with 11 bases lying between them. The CDR3 runs to 12 residues. Germline assignment: CDR1 SEHNR and CDR2 FQNEAQ (reference sequence). CDR3: CAPTERNTEAFF. The CDR3 nucleotides are TGTGCCCCAACAGAGAGGAACACTGAAGCTTTCTTT.

In this sample, this clonotype turned up a few times. The rearrangement uses TRBV20-1 and TRBJ2-7; D call uncertain. This CDR3 is 15 amino acids long. V was shortened by 3 bases and J by 2 bases, with 17 bases between the two germline ends. Per the germline V gene, CDR1 is DFQATT and CDR2 is SNEGSKA (reference sequence). Here the CDR3 reads CSASTTALHAYEQYF. CDR3 in DNA: TGCAGTGCTAGCACCACCGCATTACACGCCTACGAGCAGTACTTC.

This chain joins TRBV4-3 and TRBJ2-1; 13 bases map to TRBD2. The CDR3 totals 17 residues. The germline V gene has CDR1 LGHNA and CDR2 YSLEER. The trim removed 4 bases at V and 8 bases at J, leaving 11 bases unmatched. The CDR3 here is CASSPSLAGGPRDEQFF. For the CDR3, the DNA is TGCGCCAGCAGCCCGTCACTAGCGGGAGGGCCTAGGGATGAGCAGTTCTTC.

This clonotype was found many times. The chain couples TRBV7-9 to TRBJ2-1; 12 nucleotides align to TRBD2. Germline loops: CDR1 SEHNR, CDR2 FQNEAQ (reference sequence). The CDR3 spans 17 residues. The V gene end was trimmed by 5 bases and the J gene end by 5 bases; junction bases not matched to a gene: 10. This chain's CDR3 is CASSTTSGRPQNNEQFF. DNA for the CDR3: TGTGCCAGCAGCACAACTAGCGGGAGGCCCCAAAACAATGAGCAGTTCTTC.

The chain is built from TRBV5-1 and TRBJ2-1; 15 bases are shared with TRBD2. The germline V gene encodes CDR1 SGHRS and CDR2 YFSETQ. Trimming at V came to 4 bases and at J to 4 bases, leaving 12 bases not matched to a gene. This CDR3 has 19 amino acids. The CDR3 region has the DNA TGCGCCAGCAGCAAGAGCCTCGGGACTAGCGGGGGGCAATACAATGAGCAGTTCTTC. Translated, it gives CASSKSLGTSGGQYNEQFF.

The genes are TRBV29-1 and TRBJ2-3; maybe TRBD1 (6 bases). The V gene's germline CDR1 is SQVTM and CDR2 ANQGSEA. The ends were cut back, 8 bases at V and 2 bases at J, with 11 bases in the middle. The CDR3 totals 12 residues. In DNA, the CDR3 is TGCAGCTACAGGGACCTCACAGATACGCAGTATTTT. It codes for CSYRDLTDTQYF.

The chain combines TRBV12-3 or TRBV12-4 with TRBJ2-7, with D tentatively TRBD1 (5 bases). V was trimmed by 4 bases and J by 2 bases, leaving 15 bases between them. CDR3 length equals 15 residues. CDR3 region: CASSSRVLPTYEQYF. CDR3 coding DNA: TGTGCCAGCAGTTCCAGGGTCCTACCTACCTACGAGCAGTACTTC.

In its sample, this clonotype was seen many times. Mismatch with germline at one junction end may stem from a read error. The chain joins TRBV2 to TRBJ2-1; D remains unclear. Germline V gene sequence: CDR1 SNHLY, CDR2 FYNNEI. The length of the CDR3 is 13 residues. The CDR3 spells CASSEGPRDEQFF. In DNA, the CDR3 is TGTGCCAGCAGCGAAGGCCCCCGGGATGAGCAGTTCTTC. Full variable domain (outside the CDR3, taken from reference TRBV2 and TRBJ2-1): EPEVTQTPSHQVTQMGQEVILRCVPISNHLYFYWYRQILGQKVEFLVSFYNNEISEKSEIFDDQFSVERPDGSNFTLKIRSTKLEDSAMYFCASSEGPRDEQFFGPGTRLTVL.

Turning to this clonotype: Sequence at one end of the junction differs from germline and may be a read error. The rearrangement joins TRBV3-1 to TRBJ2-7; D perhaps matches TRBD2 (5 bases). Per the germline V gene, CDR1 is LGHDT and CDR2 is YNNKEL (reference sequence). The CDR3 sequence is 19 residues long. The CDR3 DNA is TGTGCCTGCAGCCCTACTCAAAGCGGACCGCAAGGGAGCTCCTACGAGCAGTACTTC. This encodes CACSPTQSGPQGSSYEQYF.

The chain couples TRBV28 to TRBJ2-3; 7 bases are shared with TRBD1. The ends lost 5 bases at V and 1 base at J; junction bases unmatched: 9. The CDR3 is 16 residues long. Germline lookup yields CDR1 MDHEN and CDR2 SYDVKM. CDR3 sequence: CASSLEGGVGTDTQYF. In DNA form, the CDR3 reads TGTGCCAGCAGTCTCGAAGGGGGCGTGGGCACAGATACGCAGTATTTT.

This clonotype was observed a handful of times. This chain links TRBV29-1 with TRBJ1-2; D may be TRBD1 (5 bases). The CDR3 contains 13 residues. Germline V gene lookup returns CDR1 SQVTM and CDR2 ANQGSEA. With 5 bases removed from V and 4 bases from J, the gap between germline ends came to 14 bases. CDR3 in amino acids: CSVHSGIGYGYTF. CDR3 DNA sequence: TGCAGCGTTCACTCAGGGATTGGCTATGGCTACACCTTC. The variable domain in full, with the rest retrieved from reference TRBV29-1 and TRBJ1-2, is SAVISQKPSRDICQRGTSLTIQCQVDSQVTMMFWYRQQPGQSLTLIATANQGSEATYESGFVIDKFPISRPNLTFSTLTVSNMSPEDSSIYLCSVHSGIGYGYTFGSGTRLTVV.

This clonotype turned up a few times. The rearrangement joins TRBV20-1 to TRBJ2-7, with TRBD1 as a possible D gene (6 bases). V dropped 4 bases and J dropped 6 bases, with 16 bases sitting between them. CDR3 length equals 13 residues. Germline CDR1 is DFQATT and CDR2 is SNEGSKA (reference sequence). The CDR3: CSATRTVRGEQYF. DNA for the CDR3: TGCAGTGCTACCCGGACAGTAAGGGGCGAGCAGTACTTC.

This clonotype was counted at least ten times. The J gene is TRBJ1-5, the V gene TRBV5-1; no reliable D call. The CDR3 sequence is 14 residues long. The V gene lost 0 bases and the J gene lost 7 bases, with 11 bases spanning the gap. CDR1 and CDR2 from the germline V gene are SGHRS and YFSETQ. The CDR3 loop is CASSLERGGQPQHF. The CDR3 nucleotides are TGCGCCAGCAGCTTGGAGCGGGGAGGGCAGCCCCAGCATTTT.

This chain joins TRBV5-1 and TRBJ2-5, with 13 nucleotides matching TRBD2. Germline trimming cut 4 bases from V and 2 bases from J; bases unmatched to any gene: 5. The CDR3 covers 16 residues. The germline V gene has CDR1 SGHRS and CDR2 YFSETQ. CDR3 nucleotide sequence: TGCGCCAGCAGCCCCACTAGCGGGGGGGCGCAAGAGACCCAGTACTTC. Translated: CASSPTSGGAQETQYF.

This clonotype was counted at least ten times. The J gene is TRBJ2-7, the V gene TRBV4-1, with 7 positions matching TRBD1. CDR1 MGHRA and CDR2 YSYEKL come from the germline V gene. The trim removed 5 bases at V and 1 base at J, leaving 5 bases unmatched. The CDR3 spans 14 residues. The CDR3 nucleotides are TGCGCCAGCAGCGACGGGACAGCATCCTACGAGCAGTACTTC. Translation: CASSDGTASYEQYF.

This clonotype was observed at least ten times. CDR3 coding DNA: TGTGCCAGCAGTTGGGCCGTCCAAGAGACCCAGTACTTC. Its translation: CASSWAVQETQYF. The V and J genes are TRBV12-3 or TRBV12-4 and TRBJ2-5, with D unclear. Trimming removed 4 bases from V and 1 base from J, with 7 bases in between. The CDR3 extends over 13 amino acids.

The table lists this clonotype with many counts. The genes are TRBV20-1 and TRBJ1-2, with D possibly being TRBD1 (6 bases). The germline CDR1 and CDR2 sequences are DFQATT and SNEGSKA (reference sequence). The CDR3 extends over 13 amino acids. The CDR3 here is CSPWVGGPYGYTF. DNA of the CDR3: TGCAGCCCGTGGGTCGGGGGCCCTTATGGCTACACCTTC.

This chain joins TRBV6-1 and TRBJ2-5; the D gene is possibly TRBD1 (5 bases). Germline V gives CDR1 MNHNS, CDR2 SASEGT. The CDR3 length is 13 residues. The V end lost 11 bases, the J end lost 5 bases, and 18 bases lay between the germline ends. In DNA, the CDR3 is TGTGCCGGGGCTCGGGCGAACGGCGAGACCCAGTACTTC. Its protein is CAGARANGETQYF.

This clonotype was found many times. The genes are TRBV12-3 or TRBV12-4 and TRBJ2-4; D uncertain. V lost 2 bases, J lost 6 bases, and 8 bases lay in between. The CDR3 consists of 13 residues. CDR3 residues: CASSLLGGNIQYF. CDR3 coding DNA: TGTGCCAGCAGTTTACTCGGTGGAAACATTCAGTACTTC.

Many counts were recorded for this clonotype. The rearrangement links TRBV5-1 to TRBJ2-3, with no clear D. V was clipped by 2 bases and J by 5 bases, with 9 bases between them. The CDR3 is 13 residues long. Germline V gene data show CDR1 as SGHRS and CDR2 as YFSETQ. Here the CDR3 reads CASSFRLRDTQYF. CDR3 sequence (DNA): TGCGCCAGCAGCTTCCGCCTCAGAGATACGCAGTATTTT.

This clonotype was seen repeatedly, ten times or more. An end of the junction differs from the germline gene, which may be a read error. The chain is built from TRBV5-5 and TRBJ2-5, with D perhaps TRBD1 (6 bases). This CDR3 is built from 13 residues. CDR1 and CDR2 (germline): SGHKS, YYEKEE (reference sequence). As DNA, the CDR3 is TGTGCCAGCAGGAGTACCGACAGGATTGAGTCGCACTTC. Protein product: CASRSTDRIESHF.

The V gene is TRBV27, the J gene TRBJ2-5; D is ambiguous. Germline lookup yields CDR1 MNHEY and CDR2 SMNVEV (reference sequence). The length of the CDR3 is 15 residues. Trimming stripped 1 base from V and 0 bases from J, with 9 bases between. CDR3 nucleotide sequence: TGTGCCAGCAGTTTATTGGGCGAAAACCAAGAGACCCAGTACTTC. Translated: CASSLLGENQETQYF.

The chain joins TRBV6-1 to TRBJ2-2; 11 bases are shared with TRBD2. This CDR3 comprises 17 residues. Per germline, CDR1 MNHNS and CDR2 SASEGT. The J segment lost 2 bases and the V segment lost 6 bases, leaving 8 bases of the junction unmatched. This CDR3 reads CASSLSTSGVNTGELFF. As DNA, the CDR3 is TGTGCCAGCAGCCTCTCGACTAGCGGGGTAAACACCGGGGAGCTGTTTTTT.